This record covers a single T cell receptor beta chain. The CDR3 spans 18 residues. Germline-derived CDR1 and CDR2 are LNHDA and SQIVND (reference sequence). V was pared by 1 base and J by 1 base, with 18 bases between. The data originate from a study of blood T cell repertoires in COVID-19. About the study: Acute-phase and convalescent COVID-19 samples originated in the United States, Italy and Spain.

The assay was immunoSEQ multiplex PCR, and TCRdb's table has in-frame clones only and misses some. Of about 260,000 clones in the sample, around four fifths are singletons; the top ten hold 4.2%. The source material was peripheral blood. The chain uses TRBV19 and TRBJ2-3; maybe TRBD2 (6 bases). This receptor was taken from a man aged 55 to 70 with acute or convalescent COVID-19. CDR3 sequence reads: CASSIGGMGGTGTDTQYF. The CDR3 DNA follows: TGTGCCAGTAGTATAGGGGGGATGGGCGGGACTGGCACAGATACGCAGTATTTT.